The 16 T cell receptor beta chains listed next were all sequenced from one sample in a study of regulatory T cells in long-lasting Graves disease. Time point: newly diagnosed GD, antithyroid drugs for less than 3 months. Researchers made the TCR library from RNA that was extracted from PBMCs. Arm-PCR of CDR3 regions with iRepertoire HTBI primers generated TCR beta libraries. In TCRdb, the multiplex PCR reads were re-called with MiXCR into one record per CDR3 protein. Here the sample spans roughly 410,000 distinct CDR3 sequences, around 16% being singletons. These same records also appear under a second study, on T cells in Graves' hyperthyroidism and ophthalmopathy.

The material sequenced was peripheral blood mononuclear cells (PBMCs), taken at new diagnosis, from a patient treated with antithyroid drugs. The receptors come from a woman in her thirties or forties with Graves disease.

This clonotype was observed at least ten times. The genes are TRBV15 and TRBJ2-7, with 10 nucleotides matching TRBD2. CDR1 is LNHNV, CDR2 YYDKDF, per germline (reference sequence). The CDR3 has 16 residues. Losses at the gene ends were 0 bases for V and 7 bases for J; bases not matched to a gene: 9. Here the CDR3 reads CATSRDRASGSREQYF. DNA for the CDR3: TGTGCCACCAGCAGAGATAGGGCTAGCGGGAGTAGGGAGCAGTACTTC. Combining the CDR3 with reference TRBV15 and TRBJ2-7 gives the whole variable domain DAMVIQNPRYQVTQFGKPVTLSCSQTLNHNVMYWYQQKSSQAPKLLFHYYDKDFNNEADTPDNFQSRRPNTSFCFLDIRSPGLGDTAMYLCATSRDRASGSREQYFGPGTRLTVT.

This clonotype came up many times. The chain uses TRBV28 and TRBJ2-5; no definite D call. Deletions cut 2 bases from V and 4 bases from J, with 11 bases between. Germline CDR1 reads MDHEN; CDR2 reads SYDVKM. The CDR3 is 14 residues long. CDR3 amino acids: CASSLIGPSETQYF. In DNA form, the CDR3 reads TGTGCCAGCAGTTTAATCGGGCCTTCAGAGACCCAGTACTTC.

This clonotype has at least ten counts. The rearrangement links TRBV28 to TRBJ2-5, with TRBD2 matching 10 bases. Germline V gene data show CDR1 as MDHEN and CDR2 as SYDVKM. Trimming removed 3 bases from V and 3 bases from J; junction bases left unmatched: 7. The CDR3 extends over 16 amino acids. In DNA form, the CDR3 reads TGTGCCAGCAGTTTGGTTGGGACTAGCGACAAAGAGACCCAGTACTTC. Its translation is CASSLVGTSDKETQYF. The variable domain in full, completed from reference TRBV28 and TRBJ2-5, reads DVKVTQSSRYLVKRTGEKVFLECVQDMDHENMFWYRQDPGLGLRLIYFSYDVKMKEKGDIPEGYSVSREKKERFSLILESASTNQTSMYLCASSLVGTSDKETQYFGPGTRLLVL.

This clonotype was observed at least ten times. This chain joins TRBV28 and TRBJ2-3, with D possibly being TRBD2 (5 bases). Trimming shortened V by 6 bases and J by 4 bases, and 11 bases separated the two germline ends. Per the germline V gene, CDR1 is MDHEN and CDR2 is SYDVKM. There are 13 residues in the CDR3. In DNA, the CDR3 is TGTGCCAGCAGCCCCTCGAGGGCAGATACGCAGTATTTT. It is translated as CASSPSRADTQYF.

This clonotype was recorded many times. This rearrangement joins TRBV27 to TRBJ2-6; no clear D. There are 13 residues in the CDR3. Germline V gene lookup returns CDR1 MNHEY and CDR2 SMNVEV (reference sequence). The germline V and J ends were trimmed by 2 bases and 2 bases, with 1 base remaining between them. The CDR3: CASSLAGANVLTF. In nucleotides, the CDR3 is TGTGCCAGCAGTTTAGCTGGGGCCAACGTCCTGACTTTC.

This clonotype has at least ten counts. This chain joins TRBV5-8 and TRBJ2-5, with 10 nucleotides matching TRBD1. The germline V gene has CDR1 SGHTS and CDR2 YDEGEE. This CDR3 contains 15 residues. The J segment lost 5 bases and the V segment lost 0 bases, leaving 4 bases of the junction unmatched. CDR3: CASSLGQGAGETQYF. Written as DNA, the CDR3 is TGTGCCAGCAGCTTGGGACAGGGGGCGGGGGAGACCCAGTACTTC.

In the case of this clonotype: This may arise from a read error, as a much more abundant clone is one base away. The chain carries TRBV30 and TRBJ2-5; possible D gene TRBD1, 7 bases. V was pared by 7 bases and J by 7 bases, with 19 bases between. The length of the CDR3 is 13 residues. The germline V gene encodes CDR1 GTSNPN and CDR2 SVGIG (reference sequence). DNA for the CDR3: TGTGCCTCGACTAACAGGGGAGGAGCGACCCAGTACTTC. Translated, it gives CASTNRGGATQYF.

The table lists this clonotype with many counts. The genes are TRBV3-1 and TRBJ1-4; no clear D. This CDR3 is 15 amino acids long. Germline loops: CDR1 LGHDT, CDR2 YNNKEL (reference sequence). V dropped 1 base and J dropped 0 bases, with 6 bases sitting between them. The CDR3 DNA is TGTGCCAGCAGCCAAGGTTCCTCAACTAATGAAAAACTGTTTTTT. Protein: CASSQGSSTNEKLFF. The variable domain in full, completed from reference TRBV3-1 and TRBJ1-4, reads DTAVSQTPKYLVTQMGNDKSIKCEQNLGHDTMYWYKQDSKKFLKIMFSYNNKELIINETVPNRFSPKSPDKAHLNLHINSLELGDSAVYFCASSQGSSTNEKLFFGSGTQLSVL.

This clonotype was observed a handful of times. This sequence joins TRBV11-3 and TRBJ2-6, with 7 positions matching TRBD1. The trim removed 4 bases at V and 2 bases at J, leaving 8 bases unmatched. From germline, CDR1 is SGHNT and CDR2 YENEEA. The CDR3 runs 17 residues. The CDR3 region has the DNA TGTGCCAGCAGCTCAAACCTTGGGACAGCTGGGGCCAACGTCCTGACTTTC. Translating it yields CASSSNLGTAGANVLTF.

As to this clonotype: This may stem from a read error, because a much larger clone lies one nucleotide away. The rearrangement joins TRBV7-2 to TRBJ1-1; 9 bases align to TRBD1. Germline trimming cut 5 bases from V and 3 bases from J; bases unmatched to any gene: 13. Germline V CDR1 and CDR2: SGHTA, FQGNSA. This CDR3 comprises 17 residues. The CDR3: CTSSPRGGQGTYTEAFF. As DNA, the CDR3 is TGTACCAGCAGCCCCCGTGGCGGACAGGGGACGTACACTGAAGCTTTCTTT. Full variable domain (rest looked up from reference TRBV7-2 and TRBJ1-1): GAGVSQSPSNKVTEKGKDVELRCDPISGHTALYWYRQSLGQGLEFLIYFQGNSAPDKSGLPSDRFSAERTGGSVSTLTIQRTQQEDSAVYLCTSSPRGGQGTYTEAFFGQGTRLTVV.

V and J are TRBV4-1 and TRBJ2-1; D possibly uses TRBD1 or TRBD2 (5 bases each). This CDR3 spans 15 amino acids. V shed 0 bases and J shed 7 bases, with 13 bases lying between them. Germline assignment: CDR1 MGHRA and CDR2 YSYEKL. The CDR3 nucleotides read TGCGCCAGCAGCCAAGAGGGGACCGCTATTAATGAGCAGTTCTTC. It is translated as CASSQEGTAINEQFF.

Ten or more counts support this clonotype. The V and J genes are TRBV11-3 and TRBJ2-2, with TRBD1 identical over 11 bases. The CDR3 contains 17 residues. CDR1 is SGHNT and CDR2 is YENEEA in the germline V gene. V gave up 5 bases and J gave up 4 bases; unmatched junction bases: 9. The DNA of the CDR3 is TGTGCCAGCAGCCCTAGGACAGGGGGCGTCTCCACCGGGGAGCTGTTTTTT. Its protein is CASSPRTGGVSTGELFF.

The J gene is TRBJ2-2, the V gene TRBV11-3; D not certain. Trimming removed 4 bases from V and 6 bases from J, with 6 bases in between. Per germline, CDR1 SGHNT and CDR2 YENEEA. The CDR3 consists of 12 residues. CDR3 DNA: TGTGCCAGCAGCTGGCCGGCCGGGGAGCTGTTTTTT. Translation gives CASSWPAGELFF.

J is TRBJ2-7 and V is TRBV6-2 or TRBV6-3, with 7 nucleotides matching TRBD1. The V segment lost 4 bases and the J segment 9 bases; nucleotides outside the gene matches: 12. The CDR3 extends over 14 amino acids. The germline V gene has CDR1 MNHEY and CDR2 SVGEGT. The CDR3 nucleotides read TGTGCCAGCAGTTCGGCCCCCGGGACAGTAACGCAGTACTTC. Translating it yields CASSSAPGTVTQYF.

The table lists this clonotype with many counts. This rearrangement joins TRBV19 to TRBJ2-1; D might be TRBD1 or TRBD2, each matching 6 bases. This CDR3 comprises 15 residues. Trimming stripped 3 bases from V and 5 bases from J, with 14 bases between. The germline gives CDR1 LNHDA, CDR2 SQIVND (reference sequence). CDR3 sequence reads: CASSIFAGTNNEQFF. The DNA of the CDR3 is TGTGCCAGTAGTATCTTCGCGGGGACAAACAATGAGCAGTTCTTC.

The CDR3 sequence: CASSLPKGSLSGDGYTF. CDR3 DNA sequence: TGTGCCAGCAGCTTACCTAAGGGCAGCCTTAGTGGGGATGGCTACACCTTC. The chain has TRBV7-3 and TRBJ1-2; D remains ambiguous. The CDR3 sequence is 17 residues long. Germline CDR1 SGHTA, CDR2 FQGTGA. V lost 2 bases and J 6 bases, leaving 22 bases between the germline ends. The variable domain in full, with the rest retrieved from reference TRBV7-3 and TRBJ1-2, is GAGVSQTPSNKVTEKGKYVELRCDPISGHTALYWYRQSLGQGPEFLIYFQGTGAADDSGLPNDRFFAVRPEGSVSTLKIQRTERGDSAVYLCASSLPKGSLSGDGYTFGSGTRLTVV.